The source of this TCR beta chain is a study of blood T cell repertoires in COVID-19. Study details: T cells, B-cell-depleted T cells, or PBMCs supplied cDNA or gDNA.

The germline gives CDR1 SGHRS, CDR2 YFSETQ. This CDR3 comprises 13 residues. The V and J ends lost 4 bases and 3 bases, in that order; junction bases with no gene match: 3. Assay: immunoSEQ multiplex PCR; the TCRdb copy retains only in-frame clones and omits some. The table shows roughly 80,000 clones, with about four fifths occurring only once. This clone came up once. The TCR sequence derives from a human donor in a cohort sampled during active COVID-19. The rearrangement uses TRBV5-1 and TRBJ2-5; 7 bases fit TRBD2. The material sequenced was peripheral blood. CDR3: CASSTRGEETQYF. In DNA, the CDR3 is TGCGCCAGCAGCACCCGGGGGGAAGAGACCCAGTACTTC.